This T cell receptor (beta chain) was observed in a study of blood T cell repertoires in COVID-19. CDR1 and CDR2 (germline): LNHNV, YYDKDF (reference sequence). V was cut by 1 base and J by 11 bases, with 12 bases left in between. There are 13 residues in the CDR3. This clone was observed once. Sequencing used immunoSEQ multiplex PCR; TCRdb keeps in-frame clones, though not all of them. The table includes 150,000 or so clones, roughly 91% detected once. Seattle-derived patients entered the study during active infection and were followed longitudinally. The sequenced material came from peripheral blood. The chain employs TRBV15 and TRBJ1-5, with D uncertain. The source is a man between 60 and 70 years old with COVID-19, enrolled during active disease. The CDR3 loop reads CATSRGPGRAQHF. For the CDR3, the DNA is TGTGCCACCAGCAGAGGACCGGGGAGGGCCCAGCATTTT.